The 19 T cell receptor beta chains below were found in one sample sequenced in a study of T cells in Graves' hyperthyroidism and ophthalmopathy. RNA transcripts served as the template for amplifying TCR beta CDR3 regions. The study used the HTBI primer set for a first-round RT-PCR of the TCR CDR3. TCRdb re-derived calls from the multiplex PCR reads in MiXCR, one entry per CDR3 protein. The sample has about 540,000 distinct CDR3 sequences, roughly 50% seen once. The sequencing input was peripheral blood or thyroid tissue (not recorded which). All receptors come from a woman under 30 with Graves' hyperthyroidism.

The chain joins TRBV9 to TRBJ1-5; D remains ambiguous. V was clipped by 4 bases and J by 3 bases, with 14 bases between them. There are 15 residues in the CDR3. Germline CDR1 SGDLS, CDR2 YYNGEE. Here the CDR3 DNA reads TGTGCCAGCAGCTCCAGAGCCCCCTCCAATCAGCCCCAGCATTTT. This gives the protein CASSSRAPSNQPQHF.

The CDR3 nucleotides are TGTGCCAGTAGTATCCGTGAACAGAGTCAGCCCCAGCATTTT. Translating gives CASSIREQSQPQHF. The chain couples TRBV19 to TRBJ1-5; D is ambiguous. CDR1 is LNHDA and CDR2 is SQIVND in the germline V gene (reference sequence). V was pared by 3 bases and J by 6 bases, with 12 bases between. This CDR3 spans 14 amino acids.

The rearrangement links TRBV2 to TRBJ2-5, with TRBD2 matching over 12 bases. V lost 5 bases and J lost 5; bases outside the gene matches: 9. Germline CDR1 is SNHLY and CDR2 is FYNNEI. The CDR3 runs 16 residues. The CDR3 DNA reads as TGTGCCAGCAGTTTGACTAGCGGGAGTCTTCGTGAGACCCAGTACTTC. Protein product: CASSLTSGSLRETQYF. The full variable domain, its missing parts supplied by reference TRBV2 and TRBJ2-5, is EPEVTQTPSHQVTQMGQEVILRCVPISNHLYFYWYRQILGQKVEFLVSFYNNEISEKSEIFDDQFSVERPDGSNFTLKIRSTKLEDSAMYFCASSLTSGSLRETQYFGPGTRLLVL.

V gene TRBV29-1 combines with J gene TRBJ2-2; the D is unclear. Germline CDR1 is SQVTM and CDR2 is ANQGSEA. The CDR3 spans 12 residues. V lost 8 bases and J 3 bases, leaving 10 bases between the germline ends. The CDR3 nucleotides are TGCAGCACCCGGCCTCACACCGGGGAGCTGTTTTTT. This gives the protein CSTRPHTGELFF.

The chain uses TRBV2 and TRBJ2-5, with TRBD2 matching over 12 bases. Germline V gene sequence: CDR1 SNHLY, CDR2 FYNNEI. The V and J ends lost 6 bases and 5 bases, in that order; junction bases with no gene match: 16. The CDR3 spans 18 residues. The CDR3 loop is CASSGLAGYEEGAETQYF. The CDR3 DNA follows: TGTGCCAGCAGCGGACTAGCGGGATACGAGGAGGGGGCGGAGACCCAGTACTTC. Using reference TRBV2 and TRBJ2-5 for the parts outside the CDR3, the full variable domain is EPEVTQTPSHQVTQMGQEVILRCVPISNHLYFYWYRQILGQKVEFLVSFYNNEISEKSEIFDDQFSVERPDGSNFTLKIRSTKLEDSAMYFCASSGLAGYEEGAETQYFGPGTRLLVL.

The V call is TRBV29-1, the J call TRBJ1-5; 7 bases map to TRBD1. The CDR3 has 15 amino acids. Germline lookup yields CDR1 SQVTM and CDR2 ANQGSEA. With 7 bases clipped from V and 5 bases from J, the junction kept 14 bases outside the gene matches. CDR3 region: CSASQGGQGYQPQHF. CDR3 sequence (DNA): TGCAGCGCTAGCCAGGGGGGGCAGGGATATCAGCCCCAGCATTTT.

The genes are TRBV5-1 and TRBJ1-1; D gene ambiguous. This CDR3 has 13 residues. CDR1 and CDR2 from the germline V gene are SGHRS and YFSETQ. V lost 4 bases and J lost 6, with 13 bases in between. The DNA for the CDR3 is TGCGCCAGCAGCGTCCGACCGGCCCCTGAAGCTTTCTTT. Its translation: CASSVRPAPEAFF.

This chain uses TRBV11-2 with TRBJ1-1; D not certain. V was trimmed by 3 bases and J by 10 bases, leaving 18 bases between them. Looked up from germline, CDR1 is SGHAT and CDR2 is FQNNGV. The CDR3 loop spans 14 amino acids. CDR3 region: CASSFSGLAEGAFF. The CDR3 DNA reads TGTGCCAGCAGCTTCTCGGGCCTCGCCGAGGGAGCTTTCTTT.

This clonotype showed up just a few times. CDR3 DNA sequence: TGTGCCAGCAGTTCCCGGGGGAGAGGTGGAGGGACCCAGTACTTC. Its translation is CASSSRGRGGGTQYF. The chain carries TRBV7-2 and TRBJ2-5, with D possibly matching TRBD2 (6 bases). The V end lost 6 bases, the J end lost 7 bases, and 21 bases lay between the germline ends. The germline V gene encodes CDR1 SGHTA and CDR2 FQGNSA. The CDR3 covers 15 residues.

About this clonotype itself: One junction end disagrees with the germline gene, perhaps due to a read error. CDR3 in DNA: TGTGCCACCTGCAGAGAATCGGCCTACGAGCAGTACTTC. Translating it yields CATCRESAYEQYF. V gene TRBV15 combines with J gene TRBJ2-7, with unresolved D. CDR1 is LNHNV, CDR2 YYDKDF, per germline (reference sequence). There are 13 residues in the CDR3. Full variable domain (remainder filled in from reference TRBV15 and TRBJ2-7): DAMVIQNPRYQVTQFGKPVTLSCSQTLNHNVMYWYQQKSSQAPKLLFHYYDKDFNNEADTPDNFQSRRPNTSFCFLDIRSPGLGDTAMYLCATCRESAYEQYFGPGTRLTVT.

The CDR3, as DNA: TGCGCCAGCAGCTTAGGGGGTTCGGATGGCTACACCTTC. The encoded protein is CASSLGGSDGYTF. V is TRBV5-1 and J is TRBJ1-2; weak D call: TRBD1 (6 bases). Per the germline V gene, CDR1 is SGHRS and CDR2 is YFSETQ. With 2 bases removed from V and 6 bases from J, the gap between germline ends came to 11 bases. The CDR3 runs 13 residues.

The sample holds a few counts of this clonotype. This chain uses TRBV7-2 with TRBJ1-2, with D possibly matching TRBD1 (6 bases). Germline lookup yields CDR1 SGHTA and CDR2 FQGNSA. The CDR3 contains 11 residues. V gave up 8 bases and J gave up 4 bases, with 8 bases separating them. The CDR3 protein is CASRTVYGYTF. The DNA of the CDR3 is TGTGCCAGCCGGACAGTCTATGGCTACACCTTC.

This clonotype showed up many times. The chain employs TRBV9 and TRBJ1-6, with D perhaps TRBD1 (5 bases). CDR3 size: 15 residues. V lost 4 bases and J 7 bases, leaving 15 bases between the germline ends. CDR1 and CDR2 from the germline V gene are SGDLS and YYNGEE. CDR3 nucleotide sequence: TGTGCCAGCAGCCCTCGTTCGGGGCCGAATTCACCCCTCCACTTT. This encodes CASSPRSGPNSPLHF.

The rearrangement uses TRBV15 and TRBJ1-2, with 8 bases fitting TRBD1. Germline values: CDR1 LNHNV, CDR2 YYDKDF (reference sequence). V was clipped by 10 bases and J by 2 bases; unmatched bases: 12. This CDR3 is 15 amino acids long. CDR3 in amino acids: CASRPAGGRNYGYTF. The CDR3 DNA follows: TGTGCCAGCAGACCCGCAGGGGGCAGGAACTATGGCTACACCTTC.

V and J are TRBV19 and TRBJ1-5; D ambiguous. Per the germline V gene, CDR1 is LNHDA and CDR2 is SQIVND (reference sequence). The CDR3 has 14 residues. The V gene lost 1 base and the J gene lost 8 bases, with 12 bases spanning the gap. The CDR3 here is CASSIVNSPEPQHF. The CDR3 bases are TGTGCCAGTAGTATAGTTAATTCCCCGGAGCCCCAGCATTTT.

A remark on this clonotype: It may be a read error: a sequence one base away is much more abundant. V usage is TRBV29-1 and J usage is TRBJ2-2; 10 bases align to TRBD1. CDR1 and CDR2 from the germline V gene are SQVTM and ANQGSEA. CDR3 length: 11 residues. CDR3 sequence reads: CSAAGTGALFF. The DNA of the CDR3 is TGCAGCGCAGCCGGGACAGGGGCGCTGTTTTTT.

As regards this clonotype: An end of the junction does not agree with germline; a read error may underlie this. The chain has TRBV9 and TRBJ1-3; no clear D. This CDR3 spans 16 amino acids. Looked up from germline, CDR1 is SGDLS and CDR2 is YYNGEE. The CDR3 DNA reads TGTGCCAGCACCGTAGGAGGGTCTTACTCTGGAAACACCATATATTTT. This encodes CASTVGGSYSGNTIYF.

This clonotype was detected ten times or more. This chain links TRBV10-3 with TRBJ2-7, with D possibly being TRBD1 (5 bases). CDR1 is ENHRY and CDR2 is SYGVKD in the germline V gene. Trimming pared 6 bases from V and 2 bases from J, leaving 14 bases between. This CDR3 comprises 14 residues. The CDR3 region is CAIRTDIVAYEQYF. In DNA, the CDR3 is TGTGCCATCAGGACGGACATCGTCGCCTACGAGCAGTACTTC.

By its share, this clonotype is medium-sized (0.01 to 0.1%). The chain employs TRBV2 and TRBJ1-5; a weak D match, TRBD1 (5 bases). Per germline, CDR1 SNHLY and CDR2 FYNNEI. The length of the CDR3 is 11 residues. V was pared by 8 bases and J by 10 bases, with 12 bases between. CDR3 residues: CASGGKHPQHF. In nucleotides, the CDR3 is TGTGCCAGCGGGGGTAAACACCCCCAGCATTTT.